Below, one TCR beta chain is given with its context. This clonotype was observed a few times. Its antigen is unknown. No much larger clone exists at a distance of one base, and base qualities are not known. V was cut back by 5 bases and J by 5 bases, leaving a gap of 10 bases between them. Inclusive of the bounding cysteine and phenylalanine, the CDR3 is 13 residues long. The only DNA kept is the CDR3, 39 bases in frame from the first base. The germline V gene (reference sequence) sets CDR1 to SEHNR and CDR2 to FQNEAQ. Donors were 35 to 40 systemically healthy Caucasian individuals from Russia aged roughly 6 to 95 years. Each donor gave ten milliliters of peripheral blood, collected into EDTA-treated Vacutainer tubes. PBMCs were isolated by Ficoll-Paque density-gradient centrifugation, with at least 7 million obtained per sample. Total RNA, at least 6 micrograms per sample, was extracted from PBMCs with Trizol reagent. For every donor, an aliquot of PBMCs went through flow cytometry to measure the percentages of naive CD45RAhigh/CD27high T cells.

The library was obtained by 5' RACE. The sequencer listed for this sample is Illumina HiSeq 2500. The second PCR ran for roughly 7 to 12 cycles and used a J-beta primer mix along with a sample-barcoded 5' primer. A unique molecular identifier was introduced onto each TCR beta cDNA molecule by a template-switch 5' adaptor carrying 12 random nucleotides. Each sample yielded at least 2.5 million CDR3-containing paired-end reads. All of the RNA was converted into first-strand cDNA using the Mint cDNA synthesis kit, with a TRBC-specific oligonucleotide serving as the primer. After uracil-DNA glycosylase treatment, a first 18-cycle PCR used universal primers M1SS and BC2_uni_R on all cDNA. In the source study's methods: For normalization, 1 million high-quality reads, each with a distinct molecular identifier, were randomly selected from each sample. Instead of being binned into consensus sequences, reads that shared molecular identifiers were thrown out. MiTCR, run with a Q25 quality threshold and the strictest error-elimination algorithm, handled CDR3 identification, clonotype clustering and error correction. A nonparametric unseen species model with Euler transformation was used to estimate lower-bound total TCR beta diversity. Starting from the raw public reads, TCRdb applied fastp trimming at Q25, assembled clones with MiXCR and retained in-frame beta chains. Every distinct CDR3 protein forms one entry, paired with its most common genes and DNA. These V and J calls derive from TCRdb rather than the authors' analysis. This sample is represented by fewer than 1,000,000 distinct CDR3 sequences; 40% to 50% of them were singletons. The top ten clones comprise around 21% of the sample.

The sample is drawn from a study of blood T cells in healthy people across ages (dated by TCRdb to the mid-2010s). Some background on the complete study: In model experiments, template switching captured roughly one uniquely barcoded TCR beta cDNA molecule for every two T cells. The donors were split into four age groups: young (average around 15 years), middle-aged (39), aged (62) and long-lived (roughly 77). To avoid experimental bias, donors of different ages were spread randomly across the sequencing lanes. The study measured age-related changes in TCR beta repertoire diversity using deep sequencing normalized with unique cDNA molecular identifiers. Two additional independent replicas of 1 million unique cDNA reads from the same blood draw were analyzed for two donors (one aged 18 to 30 and one aged 80 or older). What the authors observed across the whole study: Bulk unsorted PBMC profiling prevented conclusive comparison of naive and antigen-experienced compartments. Estimates of total diversity based on one million sequenced T cells were regarded as lower bounds and as underestimates. There was a strong correlation between observed TCR beta diversity and the percentage of naive T cells measured by flow cytometry. Compared with the aged group, the long-lived group had more naive CD4+ T cells, fewer expanded clones and increased TCR diversity, suggesting age selection. As age increased, observed TCR beta diversity per million T cells dropped in a roughly linear way, and a significant reduction was already evident by age around 41. Because donor CMV infection status was unknown, age-related changes in expanded clonotypes were potentially confounded.

In this chain, TRBV7-9 is recombined with TRBJ2-1; there is no confident call for the D gene. The clonotype was recovered from a man in his 60s in good health. The sequenced sample was blood. The CDR3 corresponds to CASSARGNNEQFF. The sequence in DNA is TGTGCCAGCAGCGCCAGAGGTAACAATGAGCAGTTCTTC.